This T cell receptor beta chain was recorded in a study of cytomegalovirus exposure and HLA in healthy donors. This clone has just a few counts. Primers: 60 Vbeta forward and 13 Jbeta reverse. Using immunoSEQ multiplex PCR, the repertoire was profiled, and TCRdb retains in-frame clones only, with some absent. Of some 150,000 clones in the sample, approximately 80% were seen once. The sequenced sample was PBMCs. This clonotype was obtained from a woman under 30 in good health and CMV-seronegative.

The CDR3 loop is CASSLVGRVGNSPLHF. CDR3 in DNA: TGTGCCAGCAGCTTAGTGGGCAGGGTGGGGAATTCACCCCTCCACTTT. This chain joins TRBV7-2 and TRBJ1-6; weak D call: TRBD1 (5 bases). Trimming stripped 1 base from V and 7 bases from J, with 14 bases between. This CDR3 region has 16 residues. Germline-derived CDR1 and CDR2 are SGHTA and FQGNSA.